The 2 T cell receptor beta chains below were found in one sample sequenced in a study of identical twins. TCRdb re-analysed the 5' RACE reads in MiXCR, keeping a single row per CDR3 protein. The table records around 250,000 distinct CDR3 sequences, about 8.3% of them present only once. The data were also submitted as part of a second study, on yellow fever vaccine responses in identical twins.

Material for sequencing was CD8+ T cells sorted from blood. The receptors shown here come from a woman aged 18-29 years in good health.

This clonotype was detected many times. The chain recombines TRBV12-3 or TRBV12-4 with TRBJ2-3, with D possibly matching TRBD1 (6 bases). V shed 5 bases and J shed 5 bases, with 14 bases lying between them. The CDR3 has 14 amino acids. CDR3 sequence (DNA): TGTGCCAGCAGTCCCCTTTTAGGGGGAGATACGCAGTATTTT. Encoded protein: CASSPLLGGDTQYF.

The chain uses TRBV6-4 and TRBJ2-1; 10 positions agree with TRBD2. The CDR3 extends over 17 amino acids. V was clipped by 0 bases and J by 0 bases; unmatched bases: 2. Germline V gene data show CDR1 as MRHNA and CDR2 as SNTAGT. Here the CDR3 reads CASSDSGLASSYNEQFF. The CDR3 region has the DNA TGTGCCAGCAGTGACTCGGGACTAGCGAGCTCCTACAATGAGCAGTTCTTC.